This entry lists 27 T cell receptor beta chains sequenced from one sample in a study of cytomegalovirus exposure and HLA in healthy donors. Primers for the PCR totalled 60 Vbeta and 13 Jbeta. TCRdb keeps only in-frame clones here, not all; method: immunoSEQ multiplex PCR. The sample records around 160,000 clones, 65% to 80% being singletons. The sequenced sample was PBMCs. All receptors come from a man aged 35-49 years in good health and CMV-seropositive.

This clone was seen more than once but under ten times. The rearrangement joins TRBV6-5 to TRBJ1-5, with D tentatively TRBD1 (5 bases). Germline CDR1 reads MNHEY; CDR2 reads SVGAGI. Deletions cut 5 bases from V and 4 bases from J, with 15 bases between. CDR3 length equals 15 residues. The DNA of the CDR3 is TGTGCCAGCAGTCCTACAGGTGAAAGGAATCAGCCCCAGCATTTT. Translating it yields CASSPTGERNQPQHF.

The chain is built from TRBV7-7 and TRBJ2-5; TRBD1 is a possible D gene (6 bases). The CDR3 runs 16 residues. The germline CDR1 and CDR2 sequences are SSHAT and FNYEAQ (reference sequence). V shed 0 bases and J shed 5 bases, with 16 bases lying between them. CDR3 amino acids: CASSLAQVGAGETQYF. The CDR3 nucleotides read TGTGCCAGCAGCTTAGCGCAAGTGGGGGCAGGCGAGACCCAGTACTTC.

This rearrangement joins TRBV28 to TRBJ1-1; D might be TRBD1 (6 bases). The germline V gene has CDR1 MDHEN and CDR2 SYDVKM. V shed 7 bases and J shed 5 bases, with 11 bases lying between them. The CDR3 totals 12 residues. For the CDR3, the DNA is TGTGCCAGCATTGCAGGGGCAACTGAAGCTTTCTTT. This gives the protein CASIAGATEAFF.

The rearrangement uses TRBV5-1 and TRBJ2-7; 7 bases match TRBD1. Germline CDR1 and CDR2: SGHRS and YFSETQ. Trimming removed 1 base from V and 3 bases from J; junction bases left unmatched: 4. There are 14 residues in the CDR3. The CDR3 region is CASSLTGESYEQYF. The CDR3 coding sequence is TGCGCCAGCAGCTTGACAGGGGAAAGCTACGAGCAGTACTTC.

This clone was seen only a few times. This chain links TRBV5-4 with TRBJ2-7, with 10 bases identical to TRBD2. Trimming at V came to 4 bases and at J to 0 bases, leaving 4 bases not matched to a gene. Germline assignment: CDR1 SGHNT and CDR2 YYREEE (reference sequence). The CDR3 contains 15 residues. CDR3 coding DNA: TGTGCCAGCAGCGACCCTAGCGGGAGCTCCTACGAGCAGTACTTC. It encodes CASSDPSGSSYEQYF. The whole variable domain, filled in from reference TRBV5-4 and TRBJ2-7, reads ETGVTQSPTHLIKTRGQQVTLRCSSQSGHNTVSWYQQALGQGPQFIFQYYREEENGRGNFPPRFSGLQFPNYSSELNVNALELDDSALYLCASSDPSGSSYEQYFGPGTRLTVT.

V and J are TRBV19 and TRBJ2-2, with D uncertain. The CDR3 length is 13 residues. Germline values: CDR1 LNHDA, CDR2 SQIVND (reference sequence). Trimming stripped 7 bases from V and 6 bases from J, with 12 bases between. Written as DNA, the CDR3 is TGTGCCAGTAAGACACAGTTAGCCGGGGAGCTGTTTTTT. Translating gives CASKTQLAGELFF.

The chain carries TRBV28 and TRBJ2-7; TRBD1 is a possible D gene (6 bases). The CDR3 is 14 amino acids. Germline V CDR1 and CDR2: MDHEN, SYDVKM. Trimming pared 7 bases from V and 3 bases from J, leaving 16 bases between. The DNA of the CDR3 is TGTGCCAGCACCCGCCAGCAGGGGAGCTACGAGCAGTACTTC. This translates into CASTRQQGSYEQYF.

The chain links TRBV7-2 to TRBJ2-3, with D possibly being TRBD2 (6 bases). V was shortened by 1 base and J by 0 bases, with 11 bases between the two germline ends. Germline CDR1 SGHTA, CDR2 FQGNSA. CDR3 length: 16 residues. CDR3 amino acids: CASSLVVGSSTDTQYF. The CDR3 DNA reads TGTGCCAGCAGCTTAGTAGTCGGGAGTAGCACAGATACGCAGTATTTT.

This sequence joins TRBV4-2 and TRBJ2-2, with no clear D. Deletions cut 0 bases from V and 10 bases from J, with 15 bases between. CDR1 is LGHNA, CDR2 YNFKEQ, per germline. CDR3 length: 15 residues. The CDR3, as DNA: TGTGCCAGCAGCCAAGATCTTGGCTCCGCCGAGGAGCTGTTTTTT. Translated: CASSQDLGSAEELFF.

The V call is TRBV9, the J call TRBJ2-5; TRBD1 might be the D (8 bases). V lost 2 bases, J lost 9 bases, and 20 bases lay in between. CDR1 is SGDLS, CDR2 YYNGEE, per germline. The CDR3 contains 15 residues. CDR3 residues: CASSVQGAREGPQYF. Here the CDR3 DNA reads TGTGCCAGCAGCGTTCAGGGGGCGAGGGAGGGGCCCCAGTACTTC. Full variable domain (missing parts from reference TRBV9 and TRBJ2-5): DSGVTQTPKHLITATGQRVTLRCSPRSGDLSVYWYQQSLDQGLQFLIQYYNGEERAKGNILERFSAQQFPDLHSELNLSSLELGDSALYFCASSVQGAREGPQYFGPGTRLLVL.

The chain joins TRBV5-4 to TRBJ2-7; 10 bases align to TRBD1. Germline loops: CDR1 SGHNT, CDR2 YYREEE (reference sequence). The V gene end was trimmed by 3 bases and the J gene end by 3 bases; junction bases not matched to a gene: 0. CDR3 length: 13 amino acids. The CDR3 sequence is CASSWDRGYEQYF. Here the CDR3 DNA reads TGTGCCAGCAGCTGGGACAGGGGCTACGAGCAGTACTTC.

This clone was recorded once. The chain joins TRBV19 to TRBJ2-7; no firm D call. Trimming left V 0 bases short and J 0 bases short, with 3 bases between. There are 13 residues in the CDR3. Per the germline V gene, CDR1 is LNHDA and CDR2 is SQIVND (reference sequence). CDR3 in DNA: TGTGCCAGTAGTATAGACAGCTCCTACGAGCAGTACTTC. Translating it yields CASSIDSSYEQYF. The entire variable domain, with the rest obtained from reference TRBV19 and TRBJ2-7, is as follows: DGGITQSPKYLFRKEGQNVTLSCEQNLNHDAMYWYRQDPGQGLRLIYYSQIVNDFQKGDIAEGYSVSREKKESFPLTVTSAQKNPTAFYLCASSIDSSYEQYFGPGTRLTVT.

Worth noting for this clone: The junction differs from germline at one of its ends, possibly a read error. V gene TRBV30 combines with J gene TRBJ2-4; D is ambiguous. This CDR3 region has 11 residues. Germline CDR1 is GTSNPN and CDR2 is SVGIG (reference sequence). For the CDR3, the DNA is TGTGCCTGGGCCAGTCGAAACAGTCAGTACTTC. It translates to CAWASRNSQYF.

The chain joins TRBV27 to TRBJ2-5; D not resolved. In germline, CDR1 is MNHEY, CDR2 SMNVEV (reference sequence). The V gene lost 11 bases and the J gene lost 4 bases, with 8 bases spanning the gap. This CDR3 is 10 amino acids long. CDR3 in amino acids: CAGPPETQYF. CDR3 DNA: TGTGCCGGCCCCCCAGAGACCCAGTACTTC.

The J gene is TRBJ2-7, the V gene TRBV14; 9 nucleotides match TRBD1. This CDR3 comprises 15 residues. CDR1 and CDR2 from the germline V gene are SGHDN and FVKESK. Germline trimming cut 4 bases from V and 6 bases from J; bases unmatched to any gene: 10. The CDR3 loop is CASSRRPPGQGEQYF. The CDR3 nucleotides read TGTGCCAGCAGCCGCCGACCTCCGGGACAGGGCGAGCAGTACTTC.

This clone has only one observation. The V and J genes are TRBV4-3 and TRBJ2-1; weak D call: TRBD2 (6 bases). CDR1 LGHNA and CDR2 YSLEER come from the germline V gene. Trimming left V 2 bases short and J 2 bases short, with 16 bases between. This CDR3 is built from 17 residues. As DNA, the CDR3 is TGCGCCAGCAGCCAACCAATTAGCGGAAGCGCCTACAATGAGCAGTTCTTC. Amino acids: CASSQPISGSAYNEQFF.

The genes are TRBV5-1 and TRBJ2-7, with a tentative D call TRBD2 (6 bases). Germline V gene lookup returns CDR1 SGHRS and CDR2 YFSETQ. The V end lost 3 bases, the J end lost 6 bases, and 22 bases lay between the germline ends. The CDR3 contains 16 residues. This CDR3 reads CASSSGGDPAYSEQYF. The CDR3 bases are TGCGCCAGCAGCTCGGGCGGGGACCCCGCCTACTCCGAGCAGTACTTC.

The rearrangement links TRBV7-9 to TRBJ1-1, with D maybe TRBD1 (5 bases). Trimming stripped 3 bases from V and 0 bases from J, with 17 bases between. CDR1 SEHNR and CDR2 FQNEAQ come from the germline V gene (reference sequence). This CDR3 is built from 17 residues. Here the CDR3 DNA reads TGTGCCAGCAGCTTGGCCGGATGGGGGGGAATGAACACTGAAGCTTTCTTT. Protein product: CASSLAGWGGMNTEAFF.

The J gene is TRBJ2-5, the V gene TRBV5-1; D not resolved. Trimming removed 1 base at V and 4 bases at J, with 11 bases between. The CDR3 loop spans 14 amino acids. From germline, CDR1 is SGHRS and CDR2 YFSETQ. The CDR3 DNA follows: TGCGCCAGCAGCTTGAAAGCCGTTTCAGAGACCCAGTACTTC. As protein: CASSLKAVSETQYF.

This clone was detected a few times. The rearrangement joins TRBV28 to TRBJ1-2; D might be TRBD1 (5 bases). The CDR3 length is 13 residues. The germline gives CDR1 MDHEN, CDR2 SYDVKM. V shed 5 bases and J shed 9 bases, with 16 bases lying between them. CDR3 amino acids: CASSPQGLLRYTF. DNA for the CDR3: TGTGCCAGCAGTCCCCAGGGTTTGCTCCGCTACACCTTC.

CDR3 coding DNA: TGTGCCAGCAGCCTAGGGACTAGCGGTTTACGCGAGCAGTACTTC. It is translated as CASSLGTSGLREQYF. The rearrangement links TRBV7-6 to TRBJ2-7, with 11 bases aligning to TRBD2. Germline values: CDR1 SGHVS, CDR2 FNYEAQ. The V segment lost 5 bases and the J segment 6 bases; nucleotides outside the gene matches: 9. The CDR3 loop spans 15 amino acids.

The chain combines TRBV20-1 with TRBJ2-7; D unclear. Germline V gene sequence: CDR1 DFQATT, CDR2 SNEGSKA (reference sequence). The ends were cut back, 4 bases at V and 5 bases at J, with 9 bases in the middle. The CDR3 contains 11 residues. The CDR3: CSAKATDEQYF. CDR3 DNA: TGCAGTGCTAAAGCTACGGACGAGCAGTACTTC.

The V gene is TRBV9, the J gene TRBJ2-7; 11 positions agree with TRBD2. The V gene end was trimmed by 0 bases and the J gene end by 6 bases; junction bases not matched to a gene: 5. Germline-derived CDR1 and CDR2 are SGDLS and YYNGEE. This CDR3 comprises 15 residues. As DNA, the CDR3 is TGTGCCAGCAGCGTAGTCCCGACTAGCGGGACCGAGCAGTACTTC. Translating gives CASSVVPTSGTEQYF.

This clone was detected only once. The same CDR3 can be traced to other DNA sequences in this sample. The chain has TRBV6-1 and TRBJ2-2, with D possibly TRBD2 on 7 matching bases. The ends were cut back, 9 bases at V and 7 bases at J, with 18 bases in the middle. Germline-derived CDR1 and CDR2 are MNHNS and SASEGT. The CDR3 contains 14 residues. Here the CDR3 DNA reads TGTGCCAGTGGGGGCGGGAGTGGAATCGGGGAGCTGTTTTTT. Translated: CASGGGSGIGELFF.

As concerns this clone: Relative to the germline gene, one junction end is altered; a read error may explain this. The gene calls are TRBV7-9 and TRBJ2-3; unclear D gene. Germline loops: CDR1 SEHNR, CDR2 FQNEAQ (reference sequence). This CDR3 is built from 17 residues. The CDR3 bases are TGTTCCAGCAGCTTAGCTTCTTCATCCGTCCGGGCAGATACGCAGTATTTT. Translated, it gives CSSSLASSSVRADTQYF. The whole variable domain, remainder taken from reference TRBV7-9 and TRBJ2-3, is DTGVSQNPRHKITKRGQNVTFRCDPISEHNRLYWYRQTLGQGPEFLTYFQNEAQLEKSRLLSDRFSAERPKGSFSTLEIQRTEQGDSAMYLCSSSLASSSVRADTQYFGPGTRLTVL.

The chain couples TRBV19 to TRBJ1-1; 7 nucleotides align to TRBD1. After removal of 4 bases from V and 6 bases from J, the junction contained 8 bases not matched to a gene. Germline loops: CDR1 LNHDA, CDR2 SQIVND (reference sequence). The CDR3 extends over 14 amino acids. The CDR3 DNA reads TGTGCCAGTAGTACTCGACAGGGAGGCTCTGAAGCTTTCTTT. It encodes CASSTRQGGSEAFF. Using reference TRBV19 and TRBJ1-1 for the parts outside the CDR3, the full variable domain is DGGITQSPKYLFRKEGQNVTLSCEQNLNHDAMYWYRQDPGQGLRLIYYSQIVNDFQKGDIAEGYSVSREKKESFPLTVTSAQKNPTAFYLCASSTRQGGSEAFFGQGTRLTVV.

V and J are TRBV27 and TRBJ1-1; possibly TRBD1 for D (5 bases). Trimming shortened V by 4 bases and J by 11 bases, and 14 bases separated the two germline ends. The CDR3 is 12 residues long. Per germline, CDR1 MNHEY and CDR2 SMNVEV (reference sequence). CDR3 sequence reads: CASSSTGEAAFF. The CDR3 nucleotides read TGTGCCAGCAGTTCAACAGGCGAGGCGGCTTTCTTT.